The sequence of this T cell receptor (beta chain) was determined in a study of T cell repertoires in cytomegalovirus infection. Turning to the study itself: Shared public TCR beta signatures pointed to both CMV infection and a matching HLA type.

The CDR3 length is 14 residues. Germline-derived CDR1 and CDR2 are DFQATT and SNEGSKA (reference sequence). The V and J ends lost 7 bases and 7 bases respectively, with 22 bases between them. MiXCR, applied by TCRdb to the reads, yields one record per CDR3 protein. This sample has 680,000 or so distinct CDR3 sequences, with under 40% found just once. Worth noting for this clonotype: The antigen is unknown.

Notes on the study in general: Cumulative frequency of public TCR beta families picked out carriers of CMV plus the relevant HLA. The ex vivo response showed dominance by HLA-C-restricted CMV-specific TCR beta clonotypes.

V and J are TRBV20-1 and TRBJ1-2; D remains ambiguous. What was sequenced was PBMCs. The source is a human donor in good health (CMV status not recorded). Some clones in this sample may be carry-over from other donors' samples. CDR3 DNA sequence: TGCAGTGGAATTGGGCAGGCGGGGAGAACTGGCTACACCTTC. It encodes CSGIGQAGRTGYTF.